The next 3 T cell receptor beta chains were all read from a single sample in a study of blood T cell repertoires in COVID-19. The table came from immunoSEQ multiplex PCR; TCRdb's copy has only in-frame clones and leaves some out. The table records about 41,000 clones, around 86% of them present only once. Source material: peripheral blood. All receptors come from a woman over 75 with acute or convalescent COVID-19.

The V call is TRBV10-3, the J call TRBJ2-5; TRBD2 matches 9 bases. The CDR3 consists of 13 residues. V shed 8 bases and J 5 bases; nucleotides not matched to a gene: 6. CDR1 is ENHRY and CDR2 is SYGVKD in the germline V gene. CDR3 coding DNA: TGTGCCATCCAGTCTGCGGGGGGGGAGACCCAGTACTTC. The encoded protein is CAIQSAGGETQYF.

This chain uses TRBV4-3 with TRBJ1-1; D is undetermined. There are 15 residues in the CDR3. The germline CDR1 and CDR2 sequences are LGHNA and YSLEER. V gave up 0 bases and J gave up 1 base, with 9 bases separating them. CDR3 residues: CASSQDHMRNTEAFF. CDR3 in DNA: TGCGCCAGCAGCCAAGACCATATGAGGAACACTGAAGCTTTCTTT.

The chain employs TRBV6-5 and TRBJ2-1, with 10 bases fitting TRBD2. This CDR3 spans 16 amino acids. V was pared by 4 bases and J by 9 bases, with 12 bases of the junction left unmatched. Per the germline V gene, CDR1 is MNHEY and CDR2 is SVGAGI. The CDR3 region is CASSSLLLAGEGEQFF. The CDR3, as DNA: TGTGCCAGCAGTTCCCTCTTGCTAGCGGGGGAAGGTGAGCAGTTCTTC.